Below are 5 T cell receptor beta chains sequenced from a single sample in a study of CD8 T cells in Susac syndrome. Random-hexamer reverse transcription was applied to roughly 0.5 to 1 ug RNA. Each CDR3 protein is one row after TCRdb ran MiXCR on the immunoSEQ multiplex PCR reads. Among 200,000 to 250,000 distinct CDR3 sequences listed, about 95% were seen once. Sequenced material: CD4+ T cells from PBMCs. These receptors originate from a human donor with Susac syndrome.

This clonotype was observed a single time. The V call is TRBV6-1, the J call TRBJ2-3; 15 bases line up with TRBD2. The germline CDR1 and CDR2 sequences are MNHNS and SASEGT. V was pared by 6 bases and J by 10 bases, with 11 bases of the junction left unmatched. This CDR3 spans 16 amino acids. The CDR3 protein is CASRAGLAGGPTSQYF. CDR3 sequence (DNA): TGTGCCAGCAGAGCCGGACTAGCGGGGGGGCCAACATCGCAGTATTTT.

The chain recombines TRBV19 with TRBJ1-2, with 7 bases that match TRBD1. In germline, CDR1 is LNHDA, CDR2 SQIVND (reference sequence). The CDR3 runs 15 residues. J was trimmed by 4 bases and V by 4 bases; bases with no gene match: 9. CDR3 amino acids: CASSTRNRGIYGYTF. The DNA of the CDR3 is TGTGCCAGTAGTACTAGAAACAGGGGAATCTATGGCTACACCTTC. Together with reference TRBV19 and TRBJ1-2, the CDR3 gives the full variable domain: DGGITQSPKYLFRKEGQNVTLSCEQNLNHDAMYWYRQDPGQGLRLIYYSQIVNDFQKGDIAEGYSVSREKKESFPLTVTSAQKNPTAFYLCASSTRNRGIYGYTFGSGTRLTVV.

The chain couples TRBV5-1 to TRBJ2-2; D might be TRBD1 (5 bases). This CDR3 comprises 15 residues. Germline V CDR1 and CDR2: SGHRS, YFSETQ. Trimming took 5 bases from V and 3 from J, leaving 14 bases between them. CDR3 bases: TGCGCCAGCAGTGTATCAACAGGAGACACCGGGGAGCTGTTTTTT. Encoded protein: CASSVSTGDTGELFF.

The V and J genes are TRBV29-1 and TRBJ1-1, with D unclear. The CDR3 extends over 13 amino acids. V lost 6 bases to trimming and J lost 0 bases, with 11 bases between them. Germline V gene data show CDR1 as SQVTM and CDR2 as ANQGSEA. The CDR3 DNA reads TGCAGCGTCCGCCCCAGCATGAACACTGAAGCTTTCTTT. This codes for CSVRPSMNTEAFF.

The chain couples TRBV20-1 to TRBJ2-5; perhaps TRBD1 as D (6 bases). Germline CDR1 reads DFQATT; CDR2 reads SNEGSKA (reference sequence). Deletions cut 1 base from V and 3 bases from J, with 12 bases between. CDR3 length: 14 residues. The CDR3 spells CSARVPRGEETQYF. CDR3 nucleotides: TGCAGTGCTAGAGTACCCAGGGGAGAAGAGACCCAGTACTTC.